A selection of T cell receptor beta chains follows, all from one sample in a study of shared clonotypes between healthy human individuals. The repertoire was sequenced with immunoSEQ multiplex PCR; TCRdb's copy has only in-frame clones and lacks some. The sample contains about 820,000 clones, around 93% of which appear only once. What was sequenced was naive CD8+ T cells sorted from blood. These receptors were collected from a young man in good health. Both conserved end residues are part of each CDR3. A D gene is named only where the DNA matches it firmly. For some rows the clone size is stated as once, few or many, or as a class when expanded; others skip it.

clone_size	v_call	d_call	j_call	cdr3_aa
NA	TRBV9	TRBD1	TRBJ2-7	CASSPPGQGWLKQYF
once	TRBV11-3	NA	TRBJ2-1	CASSSRSDGYNEQFF
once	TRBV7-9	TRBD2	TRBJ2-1	CASSESSGSFGEQFF
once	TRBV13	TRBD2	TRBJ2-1	CASSFGTSAYNEQFF
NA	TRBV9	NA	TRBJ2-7	CASSEGPQWRNDEQYF
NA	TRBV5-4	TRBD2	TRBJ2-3	CASSLGLASPTQYF
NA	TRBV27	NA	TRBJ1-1	CASRKEGLNTEAFF
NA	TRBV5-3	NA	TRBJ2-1	CARSLVANYNEQFF
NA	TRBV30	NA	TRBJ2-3	CAWQQGVTSTDTQYF
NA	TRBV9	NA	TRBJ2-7	CASSVGQSLSYEQYF